Below, one T cell receptor (beta chain) is given with its context. The antigen is undetermined. This specimen belongs to a study of blood T cells in healthy people across ages. Study-wide results and caveats: Older individuals had lower TCR beta diversity per million T cells (the decline was roughly linear).

Isolation of PBMCs gave at least 7 million cells per sample. CDR1 PRHDT and CDR2 FYEKMQ come from the germline V gene (reference sequence). The trim removed 5 bases at V and 3 bases at J, leaving 7 bases unmatched. The CDR3 contains 15 residues. PCR was performed a second time for roughly 7 to 11 cycles using a sample-barcoded 5' primer and a J-beta primer mix. Using its own MiXCR run on the 5' RACE reads, TCRdb lists one record per CDR3 protein. This sample has hundreds of thousands of distinct CDR3 sequences, with about 53% found just once. The sample comprised blood. The clonotype originates from a man between 60 and 75 years old in good health. V gene TRBV13 combines with J gene TRBJ1-2, with 9 positions matching TRBD1. CDR3 loop: CASSLRDRVDYGYTF. CDR3 in DNA: TGTGCCAGCAGCCTCCGGGACAGGGTAGACTATGGCTACACCTTC. Using reference TRBV13 and TRBJ1-2 for the parts outside the CDR3, the full variable domain is AAGVIQSPRHLIKEKRETATLKCYPIPRHDTVYWYQQGPGQDPQFLISFYEKMQSDKGSIPDRFSAQQFSDYHSELNMSSLELGDSALYFCASSLRDRVDYGYTFGSGTRLTVV.